These T cell receptor beta chains were read from a single sample in a study of blood T cell repertoires in COVID-19. Produced via immunoSEQ multiplex PCR; TCRdb's table is partial and in-frame only. The table shows 110,000 to 150,000 clones, with 80% to 90% occurring only once. The sample consisted of peripheral blood. All receptors derive from a man aged 60-69 years with active or convalescent COVID-19. Both conserved end residues are part of each CDR3. The D gene is left open where the match is weak. A row's size may be missing; if present it is once, few, many or a size class.

abundance | d_gene | j_gene | v_gene | CDR3nt | CDR3aa
- | TRBD2 | TRBJ2-1 | TRBV9 | TGTGCCAGCAGCCCGTCGGCTAGCGGGAATTACTACAATGAGCAGTTCTTC | CASSPSASGNYYNEQFF
- | - | TRBJ1-4 | TRBV5-1 | TGCGCCAGCGCTTCCGGGACAACTAATGAAAAACTGTTTTTT | CASASGTTNEKLFF
- | - | TRBJ2-5 | TRBV12-3/TRBV12-4 | TGTGCCAGCAGTTTGACTAGTTGGGAGACCCAGTACTTC | CASSLTSWETQYF
- | TRBD1 | TRBJ1-5 | TRBV7-6 | TGTGCCAGCAGCTTAGGAGACAGGGGTAGCAATCAGCCCCAGCATTTT | CASSLGDRGSNQPQHF
- | TRBD1 | TRBJ1-1 | TRBV6-5 | TGTGCCAGCACTCGACCGGGACAGGGCACTGAAGCTTTCTTT | CASTRPGQGTEAFF
- | - | TRBJ2-1 | TRBV5-5 | TGTGCCAGCAGCATGGGACTCCATGAGCAGTTCTTC | CASSMGLHEQFF
- | TRBD2 | TRBJ2-5 | TRBV6-2/TRBV6-3 | TGTGCCAGCAGTTACGCGGGGGGGGCCCAAGAGACCCAGTACTTC | CASSYAGGAQETQYF
few | - | TRBJ1-3 | TRBV4-1 | TGCGCCAGCAGCCAAGTGAGTGGAAACACCATATATTTT | CASSQVSGNTIYF
once | TRBD1 | TRBJ1-3 | TRBV7-2 | TGTGCCAGCAGGCCGGACAGGGCGTCTGGAAACACCATATATTTT | CASRPDRASGNTIYF
- | TRBD1 | TRBJ1-5 | TRBV9 | TGTGCCAGCGGCACAGGGGCCCTTAGCAATCAGCCCCAGCATTTT | CASGTGALSNQPQHF
- | TRBD1 | TRBJ1-1 | TRBV29-1 | TGCAGCGTTTTGGACAGGGAGGGCACTGAAGCTTTCTTT | CSVLDREGTEAFF
- | - | TRBJ1-3 | TRBV10-2 | TGCGCCAGCCAAAAGACACAGGGTGCCCATTTCTCTGGAAACACCATATATTTT | CASQKTQGAHFSGNTIYF
few | - | TRBJ1-5 | TRBV27 | TGTGCCAGCAGTTCCTCCCAGAGCAATCAGCCCCAGCATTTT | CASSSSQSNQPQHF
- | TRBD1 | TRBJ1-1 | TRBV11-3 | TGTGCCAGCAGCTCCAGGGGGCGGGATACTGAAGCTTTCTTT | CASSSRGRDTEAFF
- | - | TRBJ2-3 | TRBV5-4 | TGTGCCAGCAGCCTACTCGAGAGGGGGTTCACAGATACGCAGTATTTT | CASSLLERGFTDTQYF
- | TRBD1 | TRBJ1-2 | TRBV24-1 | TGTGCCACCAGTGAAGCCAAGGGGGCGCGTAACTATGGCTACACCTTC | CATSEAKGARNYGYTF
once | - | TRBJ1-5 | TRBV30 | TGTGCCTGGAGTGTTCGGGACAATCAGCCCCAGCATTTT | CAWSVRDNQPQHF
few | - | TRBJ1-5 | TRBV19 | TGTGCCAGTACCTCGAACAGGGCGAATCAGCCCCAGCATTTT | CASTSNRANQPQHF
- | - | TRBJ2-1 | TRBV6-2/TRBV6-3 | TGTGCCAGCAGTTTGACAGGTAATGAGCAGTTCTTC | CASSLTGNEQFF
- | TRBD1 | TRBJ1-1 | TRBV2 | TGTGCCAGCAGTGAAAGAGAGGGGGCAAGCACTGAAGCTTTCTTT | CASSEREGASTEAFF
- | TRBD2 | TRBJ2-1 | TRBV24-1 | TGTGCCACCAGTGGCAAGGGACTAGCGGGGGGAAATGAGCAGTTCTTC | CATSGKGLAGGNEQFF
- | - | TRBJ1-1 | TRBV12-5 | TGTGCTAGTGGTTTTGGGGCGAGGACTGAAGCTTTCTTT | CASGFGARTEAFF
few | - | TRBJ2-7 | TRBV30 | TGTGCCTGGAGTGGGCTTTACGAGCAGTACTTC | CAWSGLYEQYF
once | TRBD1 | TRBJ2-2 | TRBV24-1 | TGTGCCACCAGTGATTCGGGGACAGGGAACACCGGGGAGCTGTTTTTT | CATSDSGTGNTGELFF
few | TRBD2 | TRBJ2-3 | TRBV7-2 | TGTGCCAGCAGCTTAGCTTGGCAGGGCGGGGGAGATACGCAGTATTTT | CASSLAWQGGGDTQYF
- | - | TRBJ1-1 | TRBV19 | TGTGCCAGTTGCTTCGGGACACTTAGTGTCACTGAAGCTTTCTTT | CASCFGTLSVTEAFF
- | TRBD1 | TRBJ1-2 | TRBV6-2/TRBV6-3 | TGTGCCAGCAGCAAGACAGGGGCTAACTATGGCTACACCTTC | CASSKTGANYGYTF
- | TRBD2 | TRBJ2-1 | TRBV5-1 | TGCGCCAGCAGCTTGGCAGAACTTCTTCCGGGGGGCTCCTACAATGAGCAGTTCTTC | CASSLAELLPGGSYNEQFF
- | TRBD1 | TRBJ2-3 | TRBV19 | TGTGCCAGTAGGGGGGACAGGGGCGGTACGCAGTATTTT | CASRGDRGGTQYF
- | - | TRBJ1-5 | TRBV19 | TGTGCCAGTAGTATATTGGCGGAACGGAGTCAGCCCCAGCATTTT | CASSILAERSQPQHF
- | TRBD2 | TRBJ2-1 | TRBV4-1 | TGCGCCAGCAGCCAAGATCAGGGACTAGCGGGAGCAGGGAATGAGCAGTTCTTC | CASSQDQGLAGAGNEQFF
- | - | TRBJ1-2 | TRBV27 | TGTGCCAGCAACAACCGAGGGACACCGGTCACCTTC | CASNNRGTPVTF
- | - | TRBJ2-5 | TRBV20-1 | TGCAGTGCTAGTTCCGCGGAGGCCCCCGGGGAGACCCAGTACTTC | CSASSAEAPGETQYF
- | TRBD1 | TRBJ1-3 | TRBV9 | TGTGCCAGCAGCTACGGGACAGGGGCCGGTGGAAACACCATATATTTT | CASSYGTGAGGNTIYF
- | TRBD2 | TRBJ2-5 | TRBV5-1 | TGCGCCAGCAGTCTTATTATTTCCGGGACTACTCAAGAGACCCAGTACTTC | CASSLIISGTTQETQYF
- | - | TRBJ1-2 | TRBV7-2 | TGTGCCAGCAGCTTAGATGCGGGGGTCGATGGCTACACCTTC | CASSLDAGVDGYTF
once | - | TRBJ2-3 | TRBV12-3/TRBV12-4 | TGTGCCAGCAGTTTAGGAGCCACAGATACGCAGTATTTT | CASSLGATDTQYF
- | - | TRBJ1-1 | TRBV6-6 | TGTGCCAGCAGTCCTTTGGTGCGAGGGAGCATTCAAGCTTTCTTT | CASSPLVRGSIQAFF
- | - | TRBJ2-3 | TRBV27 | TGTGCCAGCAGTATCGGACAGAAGACCACAGATACGCAGTATTTT | CASSIGQKTTDTQYF
- | - | TRBJ1-1 | TRBV2 | TGTGCCAGCAGGCGGGACGGATTTTATAACACTGAAGCTTTCTTT | CASRRDGFYNTEAFF
- | - | TRBJ1-2 | TRBV7-2 | TGTGCCAGCAGCTTAGGTTCGGGGTACGCTGGCTACACCTTC | CASSLGSGYAGYTF
- | TRBD1 | TRBJ2-6 | TRBV30 | TGTGCCTGGAGTCGAGGGACAGTGCTCTCTGGGGCCAACGTCCTGACTTTC | CAWSRGTVLSGANVLTF
- | TRBD1 | TRBJ1-5 | TRBV19 | TGTGCCAGTAGTGGTCGGACAGGGGCAAATCAGCCCCAGCATTTT | CASSGRTGANQPQHF
- | TRBD2 | TRBJ2-3 | TRBV27 | TGTGCCAGCATCGGGAGGTTGGATACGCAGTATTTT | CASIGRLDTQYF
- | - | TRBJ1-5 | TRBV2 | TGTGCCAGCAGGAGCAGCAATCAGCCCCAGCATTTT | CASRSSNQPQHF
once | - | TRBJ2-7 | TRBV27 | TGTGCCAGCAGTTCAGGGCCCCTGATATACGAGCAGTACTTC | CASSSGPLIYEQYF
few | TRBD1 | TRBJ1-1 | TRBV5-1 | TGCGCCAGCAGCTTGGGACAGGGAATCAACACTGAAGCTTTCTTT | CASSLGQGINTEAFF
- | - | TRBJ1-3 | TRBV15 | TGTGCCACCAGCAGTAGCATCCACTCTGGAAACACCATATATTTT | CATSSSIHSGNTIYF
- | - | TRBJ1-4 | TRBV9 | TGTGCCAGCAGCGTCGGCCAGGGGAATCCTAATGAAAAACTGTTTTTT | CASSVGQGNPNEKLFF
- | - | TRBJ1-5 | TRBV9 | TGTGCCAGCAGCGAAGGACACTCCGGAAATCAGCCCCAGCATTTT | CASSEGHSGNQPQHF